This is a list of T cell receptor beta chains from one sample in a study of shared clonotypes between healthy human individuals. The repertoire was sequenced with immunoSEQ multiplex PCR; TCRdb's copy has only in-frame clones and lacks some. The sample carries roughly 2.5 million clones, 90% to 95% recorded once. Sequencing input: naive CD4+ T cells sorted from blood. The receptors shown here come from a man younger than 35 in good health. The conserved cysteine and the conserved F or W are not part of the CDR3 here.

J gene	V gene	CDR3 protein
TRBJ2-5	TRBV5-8	ASSLVEGGGQETQY
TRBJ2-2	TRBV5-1	ASSLLLAGEITGELF
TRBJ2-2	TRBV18	ASSPRGRDTGELF
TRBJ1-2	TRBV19	ASSARDRPTYGYT
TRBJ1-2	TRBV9	ASSVDSSYGYT
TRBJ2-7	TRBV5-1	ASSERTGGFEQY
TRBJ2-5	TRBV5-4	ASSLAFGQGRETQY
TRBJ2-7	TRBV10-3	AISESGGPYEQY
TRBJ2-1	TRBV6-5	ASSYAGLLYNEQF
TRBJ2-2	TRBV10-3	AISPDPTGELF
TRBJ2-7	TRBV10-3	ATRLSGGFGHEQY
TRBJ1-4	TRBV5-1	ASSGEGQEKLF
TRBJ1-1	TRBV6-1	ASRGYRDTEAF
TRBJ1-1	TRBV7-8	ASSLEAGFEAF
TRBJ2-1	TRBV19	ASSLLNEQF
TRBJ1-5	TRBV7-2	ASSRQTLEPQH
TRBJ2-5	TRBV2	ASSVVEETQY
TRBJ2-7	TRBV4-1	ASSLGPRDPYEQY
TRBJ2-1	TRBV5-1	ASSSGQANNEQF
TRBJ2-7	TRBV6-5	ASSTLAGASWEQY
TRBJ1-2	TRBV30	AWSSGGLSHGYT
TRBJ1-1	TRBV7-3	ASSPDSSYTEAF
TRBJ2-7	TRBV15	ATSSEQGLSYEQY
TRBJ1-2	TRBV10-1	ASSESGQGGYT
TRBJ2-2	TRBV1	TSSHFGQVEGTGELF
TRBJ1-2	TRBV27	ASSLEQGGSYT
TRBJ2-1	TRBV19	ASSGDSRADGEQF
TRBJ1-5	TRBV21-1	ASSKGDRGMSNQPQH
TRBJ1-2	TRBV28	ASSSGQNYGYT
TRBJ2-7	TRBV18	ASSWGSSYEQY
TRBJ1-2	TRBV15	ATSRGGGTPYGYT
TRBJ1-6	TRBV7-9	ASAGGSENSPLH
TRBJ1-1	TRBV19	ASQRPGGTEAF
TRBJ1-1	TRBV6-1	ASSAPGHTKNTEAF
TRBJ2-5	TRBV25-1	ASSAREETQY
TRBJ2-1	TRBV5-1	ASSLGGLVTDEQF
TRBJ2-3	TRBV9	ASSPRGGDTQY
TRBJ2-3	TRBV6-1	ASSGKGSRYSTDTQY
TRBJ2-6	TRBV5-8	ASSLGRAGANVLT
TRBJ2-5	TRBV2	ASSMNLETQY
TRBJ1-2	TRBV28	ASFLPGQGSYGYT
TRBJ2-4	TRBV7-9	ASSPPGGPKNIQY
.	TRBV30	AWSARYEQY
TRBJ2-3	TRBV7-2	ASSLDRGRDTQY
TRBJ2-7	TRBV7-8	ASSPRSRGYEQY
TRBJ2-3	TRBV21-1	ATAGTAYTQY
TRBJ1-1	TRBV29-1	SVVWVREAF
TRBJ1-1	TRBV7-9	ASSPDRVRAF
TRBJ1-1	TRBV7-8	ASRSREGNTEAF
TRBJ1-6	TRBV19	ASSIDLGGGSSPLH
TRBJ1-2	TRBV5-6	ASSLAQGRRNYGYT
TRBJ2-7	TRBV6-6	ASSGQGLPYEQY
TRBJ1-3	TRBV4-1	ASSQVSGRSGNTIY
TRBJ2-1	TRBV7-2	ASTPSVGTSSYNEQF
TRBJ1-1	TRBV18	ASSSAPGTEAF
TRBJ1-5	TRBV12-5	ASGSRGDFNQPQH
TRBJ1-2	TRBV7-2	ASSLESRTGATRGYT
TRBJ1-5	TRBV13	ASSLGGPSQPQH